This T cell receptor (beta chain) originates from a study of CD4+ T cells in melanoma. Study-wide findings and caveats: In melanoma, neoantigen-specific CD4+ T cells reportedly differed in differentiation state. CD8+ T cell, macrophage and B cell function reportedly correlated with neoantigen-specific CD4+ T cells.

The CDR3 is 16 residues long. CDR1 is MNHNS and CDR2 is SASEGT in the germline V gene. Trimming at V came to 2 bases and at J to 1 base, leaving 2 bases not matched to a gene. As regards this clone: The antigen remains undetermined.

Measured with immunoSEQ multiplex PCR; TCRdb has only the in-frame clones, and not every one. The table records 110,000 to 150,000 clones, around nine tenths of them present only once. The chain is built from TRBV6-1 and TRBJ2-3; 11 nucleotides align to TRBD1. The source of this sequence is a human donor with melanoma. CDR3 in DNA: TGTGCCAGCAGTGAACGGGGACAGGGGGGCACAGATACGCAGTATTTT. It is translated as CASSERGQGGTDTQYF.